This TCR beta chain originates from a study of T cell repertoires and HLA-DP antigens. Overall study findings and caveats: Clones undetected before culture averaged about 33% against one allele and about 50% against the other.

The table came from immunoSEQ multiplex PCR; TCRdb's copy has only in-frame clones and leaves some out. This table has about 73,000 clones, just under 80% appearing once. V was shortened by 5 bases and J by 10 bases, with 18 bases between the two germline ends. The CDR3 covers 15 residues. Germline V gene sequence: CDR1 SEHNR, CDR2 FQNEAQ (reference sequence). About this clone: Its specificity is unknown.

The TCR originated in a man aged 60 to 69 in good health and CMV-seronegative. The chain recombines TRBV7-9 with TRBJ1-6; a weak D match, TRBD1 (6 bases). Sequencing input: CD4+ T cells from PBMCs. The CDR3 DNA is TGTGCCAGCAGCACCCAAGGGAGGGGGAGGTCACCCCTCCACTTT. Translating it yields CASSTQGRGRSPLHF.